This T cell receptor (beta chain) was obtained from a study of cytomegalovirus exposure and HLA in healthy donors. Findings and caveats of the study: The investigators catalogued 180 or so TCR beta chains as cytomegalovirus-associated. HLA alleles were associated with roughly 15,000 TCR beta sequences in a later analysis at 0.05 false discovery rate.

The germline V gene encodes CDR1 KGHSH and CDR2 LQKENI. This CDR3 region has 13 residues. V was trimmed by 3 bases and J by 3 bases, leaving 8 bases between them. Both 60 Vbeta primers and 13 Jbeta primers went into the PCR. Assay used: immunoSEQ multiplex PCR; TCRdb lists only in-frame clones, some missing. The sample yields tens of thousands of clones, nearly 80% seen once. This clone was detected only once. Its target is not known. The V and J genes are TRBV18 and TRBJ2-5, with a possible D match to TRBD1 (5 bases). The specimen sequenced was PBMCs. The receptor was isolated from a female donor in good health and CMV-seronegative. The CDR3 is CASSPSGKETQYF. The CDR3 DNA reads TGTGCCAGCTCACCGTCAGGGAAAGAGACCCAGTACTTC.